This T cell receptor (beta chain) comes out of a study of blood T cells in healthy people across ages. Broader study findings: Donor CMV infection status was unknown, possibly confounding age-related changes in expanded clonotypes. Leaving the PBMCs unsorted stopped any conclusive comparison of naive versus antigen-experienced cells.

In terms of origin and age, donors were healthy Caucasian individuals from Russia aged about 6 to 90. Isolated per sample were at least 6 million PBMCs. About this clonotype itself: Its antigen remains unknown.

The CDR3 has 13 amino acids. CDR1 is KGHDR and CDR2 is SFDVKD in the germline V gene. A second PCR, run for about 7 to 11 cycles, used a sample-barcoded 5' primer plus a J-beta primer mix. TCRdb called the 5' RACE reads again in MiXCR, with one record for every CDR3 protein. Of about 1.7 million distinct CDR3 sequences in the sample, roughly 27% were seen once. What was sequenced was blood. The chain couples TRBV24-1 to TRBJ2-4, with no clear D. The DNA end is more similar to TRBJ2-7, so the J call may be wrong. The receptor's source is a woman under 40 in good health. The CDR3 loop is CATSRGGENEQYF. The CDR3, as DNA: TGTGCCACCAGCCGAGGTGGCGAGAACGAGCAGTACTTC.